This T cell receptor beta chain was found in a study of T cells after yellow fever vaccination. The CDR3 covers 14 residues. CDR1 and CDR2 from the germline V gene are MDHEN and SYDVKM. Each CDR3 protein gets one entry after TCRdb re-called the 5' RACE reads with MiXCR. The sample gives more than 300,000 distinct CDR3 sequences, about 6.9% of which show up once; roughly a sixth is in the top ten. The chain employs TRBV28 and TRBJ2-7; 7 bases fit TRBD2. The material was PBMCs, obtained roughly 46 days after the first yellow fever vaccination. This receptor was obtained from a man aged 18 to 29 who received the YFV17D yellow fever vaccine. CDR3 nucleotide sequence: TGTACCAGCAGTTTGGGGGGGTCGAGGGACGAGCAGTACGTC. Translation: CTSSLGGSRDEQYV.